The sample holds a few counts of the clone carrying this T cell receptor (beta chain). Stable hyperthyroidism: no ophthalmopathy progression over 18 months of follow-up. The study left out patients who had uncontrolled infection, other autoimmune disease, pregnancy or lactation. The source of the sample is a study of T cells in Graves' hyperthyroidism and ophthalmopathy. The overall study: Upon initial diagnosis and before any treatment, peripheral blood was collected.

From RNA transcripts, TCR beta CDR3 regions were amplified. During a first-round RT-PCR of the TCR CDR3, the HTBI primer set was used. TCRdb passed the multiplex PCR reads through MiXCR, listing each CDR3 protein once. The sample consists of more than 650,000 distinct CDR3 sequences, approximately 14% of them appearing once. Trimming removed 5 bases from V and 6 bases from J; junction bases left unmatched: 12. This CDR3 spans 16 amino acids. Germline values: CDR1 MNHEY, CDR2 SMNVEV (reference sequence). This sequence was found in a woman younger than 35 with Graves' hyperthyroidism. The sequenced sample consisted of blood. The rearrangement links TRBV27 to TRBJ2-2; 7 bases align to TRBD1. CDR3 nucleotide sequence: TGTGCCAGCAGTAGCGACAGGGCGCTAGTCGCCGGGGAGCTGTTTTTT. Protein product: CASSSDRALVAGELFF.